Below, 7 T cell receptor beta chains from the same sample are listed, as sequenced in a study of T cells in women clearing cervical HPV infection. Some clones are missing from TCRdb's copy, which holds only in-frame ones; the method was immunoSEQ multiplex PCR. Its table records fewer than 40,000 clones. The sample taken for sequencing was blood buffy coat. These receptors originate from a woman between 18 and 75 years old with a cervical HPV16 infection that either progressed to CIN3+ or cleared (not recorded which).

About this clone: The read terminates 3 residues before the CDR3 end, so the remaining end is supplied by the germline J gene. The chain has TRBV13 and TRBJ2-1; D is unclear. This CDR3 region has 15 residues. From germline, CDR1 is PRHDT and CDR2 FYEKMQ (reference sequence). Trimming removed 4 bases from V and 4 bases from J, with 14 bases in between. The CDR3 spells CASSSVTQTYNEQFF. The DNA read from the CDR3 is TGTGCCAGCAGCTCGGTAACCCAAACGTACAATGAG.

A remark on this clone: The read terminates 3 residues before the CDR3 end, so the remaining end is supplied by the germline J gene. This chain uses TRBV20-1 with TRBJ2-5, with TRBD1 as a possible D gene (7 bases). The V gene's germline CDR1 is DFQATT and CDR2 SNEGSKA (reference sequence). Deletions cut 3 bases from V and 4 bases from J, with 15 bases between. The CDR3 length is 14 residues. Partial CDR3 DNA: TGCAGTGCTAGTGGAGGGGACAGCGGAGAGACC. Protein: CSASGGDSGET. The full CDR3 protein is CSASGGDSGETQYF.

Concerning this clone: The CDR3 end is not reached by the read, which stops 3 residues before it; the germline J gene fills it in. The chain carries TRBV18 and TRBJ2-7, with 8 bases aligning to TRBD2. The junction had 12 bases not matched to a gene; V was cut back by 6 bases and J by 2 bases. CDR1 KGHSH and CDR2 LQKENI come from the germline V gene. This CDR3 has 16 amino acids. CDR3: CASSLSGGGSPYEQYF. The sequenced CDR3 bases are TGTGCCAGCTCCCTCTCCGGCGGGGGGTCTCCCTACGAG.

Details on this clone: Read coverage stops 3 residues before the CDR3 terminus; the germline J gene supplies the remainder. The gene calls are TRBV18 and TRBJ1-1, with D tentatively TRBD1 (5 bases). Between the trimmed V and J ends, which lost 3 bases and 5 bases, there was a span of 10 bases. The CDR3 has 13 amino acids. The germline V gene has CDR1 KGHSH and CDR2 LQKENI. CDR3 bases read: TGTGCCAGCTCACCTCCAGGGAGAACTGAA. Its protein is CASSPPGRTE. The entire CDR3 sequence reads CASSPPGRTEAFF.

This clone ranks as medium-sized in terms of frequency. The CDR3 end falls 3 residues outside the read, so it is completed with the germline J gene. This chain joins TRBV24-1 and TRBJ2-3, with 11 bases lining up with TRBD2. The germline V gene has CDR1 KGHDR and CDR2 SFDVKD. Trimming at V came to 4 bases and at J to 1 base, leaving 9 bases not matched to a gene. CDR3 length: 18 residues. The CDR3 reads CATSDSRLAGFRTDTQYF. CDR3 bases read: TGTGCCACCAGTGACTCTAGACTAGCGGGGTTTCGCACAGATACG.

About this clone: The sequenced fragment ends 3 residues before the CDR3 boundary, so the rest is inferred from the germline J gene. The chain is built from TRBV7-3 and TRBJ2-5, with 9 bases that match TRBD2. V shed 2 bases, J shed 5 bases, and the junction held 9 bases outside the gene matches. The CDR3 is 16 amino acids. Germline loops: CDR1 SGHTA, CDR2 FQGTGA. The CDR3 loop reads CASSLGLAGAGETQYF. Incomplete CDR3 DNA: TGTGCCAGCAGCTTAGGCTTAGCGGGGGCTGGGGAGACC. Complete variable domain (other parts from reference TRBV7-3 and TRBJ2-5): GAGVSQTPSNKVTEKGKYVELRCDPISGHTALYWYRQSLGQGPEFLIYFQGTGAADDSGLPNDRFFAVRPEGSVSTLKIQRTERGDSAVYLCASSLGLAGAGETQYFGPGTRLLVL.

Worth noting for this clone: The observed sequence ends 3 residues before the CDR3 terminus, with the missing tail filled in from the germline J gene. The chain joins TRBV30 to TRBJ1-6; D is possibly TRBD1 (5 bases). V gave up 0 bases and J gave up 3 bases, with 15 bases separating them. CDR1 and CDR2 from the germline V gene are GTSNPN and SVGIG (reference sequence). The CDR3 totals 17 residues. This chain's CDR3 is CAWSVFLGQVYNSPLHF. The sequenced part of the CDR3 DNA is TGTGCCTGGAGTGTATTTCTCGGACAAGTCTATAATTCACCC. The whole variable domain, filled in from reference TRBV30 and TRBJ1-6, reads SQTIHQWPATLVQPVGSPLSLECTVEGTSNPNLYWYRQAAGRGLQLLFYSVGIGQISSEVPQNLSASRPQDRQFILSSKKLLLSDSGFYLCAWSVFLGQVYNSPLHFGNGTRLTVT.